This T cell receptor (beta chain) was captured in a study of PD-1 blockade in classical Hodgkin lymphoma. Broader study findings: CD4+ TCR diversity rose significantly by C4D1, and CD8+ TCR diversity did not.

The data were produced by immunoSEQ multiplex PCR, yet TCRdb's version contains in-frame clones alone and is incomplete. Of tens of thousands of clones listed, about 71% were seen once; the top ten hold more than 3%. All patients experienced relapse after autologous stem cell transplantation, and brentuximab vedotin exposure was variable. This CDR3 spans 16 amino acids. Germline CDR1 SEHNR, CDR2 FQNEAQ (reference sequence). Deletions cut 1 base from V and 3 bases from J, with 13 bases between. To note about this clone: Its cognate antigen is unknown.

The rearrangement joins TRBV7-9 to TRBJ2-1; D is ambiguous. This sequence originates from a human donor with classical Hodgkin lymphoma. This material consisted of peripheral blood mononuclear cells (PBMCs), taken before the second cycle of nivolumab. CDR3 sequence (DNA): TGTGCCAGCAGCTTAGGGTTGGCGTGGGGCTACAATGAGCAGTTCTTC. Its translation: CASSLGLAWGYNEQFF.